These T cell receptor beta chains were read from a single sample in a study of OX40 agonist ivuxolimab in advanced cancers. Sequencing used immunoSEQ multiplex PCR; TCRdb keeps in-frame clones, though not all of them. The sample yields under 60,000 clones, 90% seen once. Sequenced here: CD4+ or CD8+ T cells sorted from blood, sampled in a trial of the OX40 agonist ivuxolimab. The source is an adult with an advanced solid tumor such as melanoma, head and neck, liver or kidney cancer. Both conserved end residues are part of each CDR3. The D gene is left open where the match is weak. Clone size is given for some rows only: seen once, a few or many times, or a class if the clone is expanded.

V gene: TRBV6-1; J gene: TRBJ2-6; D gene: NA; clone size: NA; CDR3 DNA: TGTGCCAGCAGTGGGATTTGGGGGAGGTTTGGCTCTGGGGCCAACGTCCTGACTTTC; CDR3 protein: CASSGIWGRFGSGANVLTF
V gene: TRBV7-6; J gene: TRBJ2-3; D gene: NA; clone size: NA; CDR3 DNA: TGTGCCAGCAGGGACCCGGGTACAGATACGCAGTATTTT; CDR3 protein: CASRDPGTDTQYF
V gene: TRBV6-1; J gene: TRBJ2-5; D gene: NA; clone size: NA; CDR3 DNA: TGTGCCAGCAGTGAAGCTCGTCCCGGGAATTGGGAGACCCAGTACTTC; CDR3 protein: CASSEARPGNWETQYF
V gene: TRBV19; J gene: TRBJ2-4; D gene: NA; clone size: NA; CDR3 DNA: TGTGCCAGTAGCCCCCGAGGTCTAGCCAAAAACATTCAGTACTTC; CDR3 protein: CASSPRGLAKNIQYF
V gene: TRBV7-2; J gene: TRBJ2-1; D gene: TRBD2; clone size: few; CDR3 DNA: TGTGCCAGCAGCACTGGGACTAGCGCTCAGTACAATGAGCAGTTCTTC; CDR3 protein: CASSTGTSAQYNEQFF
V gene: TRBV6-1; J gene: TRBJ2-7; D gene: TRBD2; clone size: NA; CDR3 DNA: TGTGCCAGCAGTGAAAATGCGCTAGCGGGAGGACAGTCCTACGAGCAGTACTTT; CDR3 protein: CASSENALAGGQSYEQYF
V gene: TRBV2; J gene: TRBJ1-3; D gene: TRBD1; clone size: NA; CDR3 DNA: TGTGCCAGCAGAGAAGACAGGGCGAGTGGAAACACCATATATTTT; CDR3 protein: CASREDRASGNTIYF
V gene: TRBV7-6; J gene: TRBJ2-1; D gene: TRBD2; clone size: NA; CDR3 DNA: TGTGCCAGCAGCTTAGAAAAAGCGGGGGCCCCTCGGAATGAGCAGTTCTTC; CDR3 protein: CASSLEKAGAPRNEQFF
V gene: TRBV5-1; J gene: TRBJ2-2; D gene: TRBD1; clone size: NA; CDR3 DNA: TGCGCCAGCAGCTTGGAAGCACAGGGGGCCGCCGGGGAGCTGTTTTTT; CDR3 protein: CASSLEAQGAAGELFF
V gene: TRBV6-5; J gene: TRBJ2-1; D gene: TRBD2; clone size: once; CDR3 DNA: TGTGCCAGCAGTCAAAGCGGGAGGGCTCGTAAGCAGTTCTTC; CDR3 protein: CASSQSGRARKQFF
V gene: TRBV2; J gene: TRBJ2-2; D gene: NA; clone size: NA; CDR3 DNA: TGTGCCAGCTTACTAACTAGTAGGACCGGGGAGCTGTTTTTT; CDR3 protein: CASLLTSRTGELFF
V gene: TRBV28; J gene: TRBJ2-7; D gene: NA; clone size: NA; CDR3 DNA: TGTGCCAGCAGGCCGGGACACAACCTCGCCTACGAGCAGTACTTC; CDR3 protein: CASRPGHNLAYEQYF
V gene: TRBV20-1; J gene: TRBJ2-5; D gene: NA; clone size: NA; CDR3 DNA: TGCAGTGCTTTCACCCAGTACTTC; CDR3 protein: CSAFTQYF
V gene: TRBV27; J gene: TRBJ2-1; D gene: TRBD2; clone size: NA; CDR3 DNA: TGTGCCAGCAGATATAGCGGGGCAAGCTCCTACAATGAGCAGTTCTTC; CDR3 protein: CASRYSGASSYNEQFF